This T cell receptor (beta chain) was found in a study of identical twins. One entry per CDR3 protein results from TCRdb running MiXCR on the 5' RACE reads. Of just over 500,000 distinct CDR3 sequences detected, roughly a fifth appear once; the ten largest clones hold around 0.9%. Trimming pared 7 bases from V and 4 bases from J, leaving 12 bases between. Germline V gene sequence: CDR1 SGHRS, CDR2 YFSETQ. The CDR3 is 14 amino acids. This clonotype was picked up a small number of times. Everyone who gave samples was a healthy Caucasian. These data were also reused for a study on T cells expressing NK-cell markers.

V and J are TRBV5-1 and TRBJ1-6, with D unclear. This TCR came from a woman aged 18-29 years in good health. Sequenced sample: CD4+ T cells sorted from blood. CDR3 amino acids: CASRRTVYNSPLHF. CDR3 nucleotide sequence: TGCGCCAGCCGGAGGACCGTTTATAATTCACCCCTCCACTTT.